This T cell receptor (beta chain) was sequenced in a study of T-cell reconstitution after alpha-beta-depleted transplantation in children. Study observations and caveats: Newly produced T cells mostly provided counts and TCRbeta diversity after one year, as hyperexpanded clones declined. Recipient T cells and thymic progenitors that survived gave rise to the high TCRbeta diversity observed at day 60 in some patients. Expanded graft clones numbering several hundred reportedly gave rise to alpha-beta T cells about two months after transplant.

The TCRbeta library incorporated unique molecular identifiers. A single record per CDR3 protein comes from TCRdb applying MiXCR to the PCR reads. The sample yields about 600,000 distinct CDR3 sequences, around 23% seen once. Germline V gene lookup returns CDR1 SQVTM and CDR2 ANQGSEA. V dropped 7 bases and J dropped 2 bases, with 12 bases sitting between them. This CDR3 region has 13 residues. This clonotype occurred many times. Its target is unknown. The sequence was collected from a boy younger than two who had a stem cell transplant for acute myeloid leukemia, so the T cells may come from the graft donor. The V and J genes are TRBV29-1 and TRBJ2-1, with D perhaps assigned TRBD1 or TRBD2 (5 bases each). The input for sequencing was PBMCs, mostly from graft donor cells, taken 360 days after TCRalphabeta/CD19-depleted stem cell transplant. As DNA, the CDR3 is TGCAGCGCCTGGGACGGGACCTACAATGAGCAGTTCTTC. Its translation is CSAWDGTYNEQFF.